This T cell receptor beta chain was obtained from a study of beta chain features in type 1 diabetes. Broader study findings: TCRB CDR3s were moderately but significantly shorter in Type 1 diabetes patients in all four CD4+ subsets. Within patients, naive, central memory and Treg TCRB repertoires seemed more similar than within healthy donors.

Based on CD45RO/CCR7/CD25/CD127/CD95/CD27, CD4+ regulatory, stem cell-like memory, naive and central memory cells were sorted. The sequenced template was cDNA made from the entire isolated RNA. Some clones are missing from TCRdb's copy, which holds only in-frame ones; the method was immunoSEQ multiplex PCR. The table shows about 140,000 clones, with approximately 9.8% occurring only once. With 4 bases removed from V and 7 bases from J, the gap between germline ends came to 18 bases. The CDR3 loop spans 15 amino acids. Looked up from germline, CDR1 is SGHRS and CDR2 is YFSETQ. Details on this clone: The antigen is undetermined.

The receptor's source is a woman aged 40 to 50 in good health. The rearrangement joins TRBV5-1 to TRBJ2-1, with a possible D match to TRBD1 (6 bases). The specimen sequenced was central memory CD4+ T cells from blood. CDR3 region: CASSLPQGNRNEQFF. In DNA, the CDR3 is TGCGCCAGCAGCCTCCCCCAGGGGAACCGGAATGAGCAGTTCTTC.